Below are 26 T cell receptor beta chains sequenced from a single sample in a study of CXCR3-negative and CXCR3-positive naive CD8 T cells. Findings of the study overall: More hydrophobic TRB CDR3s occurred in CXCR3-positive than in CXCR3-negative naive cells.

UMI labels and 5' RACE were used to prepare the TRB cDNA libraries. Following a re-call of the 5' RACE reads, TCRdb has one entry per CDR3 protein and lacks DNA. Its listing shows about 120,000 distinct CDR3 sequences. These receptors have no identified antigens. Sequencing was performed on naive CXCR3+ CD8+ T cells from blood. Subset described: CD45RO-CCR7+CD27+CD95- naive CD8+ T cells expressing CXCR3 (TNR3+). The receptors stem from a human donor in good health. Some clones in this sample may be carry-over from other donors' samples.

The chain combines TRBV9 with TRBJ2-1. CDR1 SGDLS and CDR2 YYNGEE come from the germline V gene. CDR3 length: 14 residues. CDR3 protein: CASSVGPTNNEQFF.

This sequence joins TRBV28 and TRBJ2-2; the TRBD2 assignment by TCRdb is unverifiable without DNA. The CDR3 loop spans 15 amino acids. Germline loops: CDR1 MDHEN, CDR2 SYDVKM. The CDR3 sequence: CASNLRQGGTGELFF. Filled out from reference TRBV28 and TRBJ2-2, the complete variable domain reads DVKVTQSSRYLVKRTGEKVFLECVQDMDHENMFWYRQDPGLGLRLIYFSYDVKMKEKGDIPEGYSVSREKKERFSLILESASTNQTSMYLCASNLRQGGTGELFFGEGSRLTVL.

This chain links TRBV7-6 with TRBJ2-3; TCRdb returns TRBD1, unconfirmable since there is no DNA. The CDR3 extends over 15 amino acids. Germline loops: CDR1 SGHVS, CDR2 FNYEAQ. CDR3: CASSPTGVLTDTQYF.

The chain is built from TRBV7-2 and TRBJ2-2; absent DNA, TCRdb's TRBD2 call cannot be checked. This CDR3 is 18 amino acids long. Germline values: CDR1 SGHTA, CDR2 FQGNSA. The CDR3 is CASSLLGGGRANTGELFF.

The chain links TRBV5-6 to TRBJ2-3. Germline V lookup: CDR1 SGHDT, CDR2 YYEEEE. The CDR3 consists of 13 residues. The CDR3 reads CASSLRFPDTQYF.

The genes are TRBV5-5 and TRBJ2-1; TCRdb picks TRBD1, but there is no DNA to check that call. The length of the CDR3 is 17 residues. Germline V gives CDR1 SGHKS, CDR2 YYEKEE (reference sequence). The CDR3 spells CASSSDAGGAADNEQFF.

The chain uses TRBV12-3 or TRBV12-4 and TRBJ2-3; TCRdb's assignment of TRBD2 cannot be checked, as there is no DNA. CDR3 size: 17 residues. The CDR3 sequence: CASSLRWGTSSPDTQYF.

This chain connects TRBV14 to TRBJ2-1; TCRdb selects TRBD2, and the lack of DNA leaves this call unchecked. The CDR3 consists of 16 residues. Germline V lookup: CDR1 SGHDN, CDR2 FVKESK. This CDR3 reads CASSPPGLAGYNEQFF.

The chain recombines TRBV7-8 with TRBJ2-7; the D call from TCRdb, TRBD2, cannot be confirmed without DNA. Germline CDR1 and CDR2: SGHVS and FQNEAQ. This CDR3 contains 16 residues. The CDR3 spells CASSLVGGRVSYEQYF. The full variable domain, in which reference TRBV7-8 and TRBJ2-7 provide the parts outside the CDR3, is GAGVSQSPRYKVAKRGQDVALRCDPISGHVSLFWYQQALGQGPEFLTYFQNEAQLDKSGLPSDRFFAERPEGSVSTLKIQRTQQEDSAVYLCASSLVGGRVSYEQYFGPGTRLTVT.

The rearrangement links TRBV7-9 to TRBJ2-1; TCRdb designates TRBD2, a call that cannot be tested without DNA. CDR1 SEHNR and CDR2 FQNEAQ come from the germline V gene (reference sequence). This CDR3 comprises 16 residues. The CDR3 is CASSFLAGPSYNEQFF.

V is TRBV9 and J is TRBJ2-1; without DNA, the TCRdb call of TRBD2 cannot be checked. The CDR3 contains 15 residues. CDR1 and CDR2 (germline): SGDLS, YYNGEE. The CDR3 sequence: CASSVGLAGNNEQFF.

The rearrangement uses TRBV4-1 and TRBJ2-3; as DNA is missing, the TRBD2 call by TCRdb cannot be tested. The CDR3 is made up of 17 amino acids. Per the germline V gene, CDR1 is MGHRA and CDR2 is YSYEKL. CDR3 sequence reads: CASSQTGAGAGTDTQYF.

The chain joins TRBV7-6 to TRBJ2-5; the TCRdb D gene call, TRBD2, has no DNA to confirm it. CDR1 is SGHVS and CDR2 is FNYEAQ in the germline V gene. This CDR3 contains 16 residues. This CDR3 is CASSPLRSGGQETQYF.

V is TRBV2 and J is TRBJ2-7; the D call from TCRdb, TRBD2, cannot be confirmed without DNA. The CDR3 totals 16 residues. Per germline, CDR1 SNHLY and CDR2 FYNNEI. CDR3 amino acids: CASSEKGLLNPYEQYF.

The CDR3 sequence is CASSYAHDRDLGEQYF. The rearrangement joins TRBV6-5 to TRBJ2-7; the TRBD1 assignment by TCRdb is unverifiable without DNA. The CDR3 extends over 16 amino acids. Per germline, CDR1 MNHEY and CDR2 SVGAGI.

The chain combines TRBV5-6 with TRBJ2-5; TCRdb picks TRBD2, but there is no DNA to check that call. The CDR3 is 17 residues long. Germline lookup yields CDR1 SGHDT and CDR2 YYEEEE. The CDR3 reads CASSFATSGRGGETQYF.

V gene TRBV7-9 combines with J gene TRBJ1-2; TCRdb indicates TRBD1, and absent DNA this call remains unverified. Germline-derived CDR1 and CDR2 are SEHNR and FQNEAQ (reference sequence). The CDR3 runs 15 residues. The CDR3 sequence: CASSPVEGDSYGYTF.

CDR3 loop: CASTDNNEQFF. V is TRBV7-9 and J is TRBJ2-1. Germline CDR1 SEHNR, CDR2 FQNEAQ (reference sequence). This CDR3 contains 11 residues.

The chain links TRBV3-1 to TRBJ2-1; TCRdb proposes TRBD1, but this gene call is untestable without DNA. This CDR3 comprises 17 residues. The germline CDR1 and CDR2 sequences are LGHDT and YNNKEL (reference sequence). The CDR3 spells CASSQELVAGVYSEQFF.

The rearrangement uses TRBV5-1 and TRBJ2-1. The CDR3 runs 13 residues. Germline V CDR1 and CDR2: SGHRS, YFSETQ. CDR3 sequence reads: CASSPDADNEQFF.

CDR3 amino acids: CASSYLIGPLASQYF. V and J are TRBV7-6 and TRBJ2-5; TCRdb calls TRBD2, which cannot be checked without DNA. The CDR3 contains 15 residues. CDR1 and CDR2 from the germline V gene are SGHVS and FNYEAQ.

This chain uses TRBV5-4 with TRBJ2-3; TCRdb's D call, TRBD1, is unchecked because there is no DNA. Per germline, CDR1 SGHNT and CDR2 YYREEE (reference sequence). CDR3 length equals 14 residues. CDR3 in amino acids: CASSFEEGTDTQYF.

The V and J genes are TRBV10-3 and TRBJ2-7; TCRdb's D call of TRBD1 is untestable without DNA. This CDR3 spans 15 amino acids. The germline V gene has CDR1 ENHRY and CDR2 SYGVKD. The CDR3 sequence: CAISLNRVGGYEQYF.

J is TRBJ2-2 and V is TRBV29-1; as DNA is missing, the TRBD1 call by TCRdb cannot be tested. There are 13 residues in the CDR3. Germline CDR1 SQVTM, CDR2 ANQGSEA. The CDR3 is CSGFSGGTGELFF.

This chain connects TRBV6-5 to TRBJ2-1. The V gene's germline CDR1 is MNHEY and CDR2 SVGAGI. CDR3 size: 13 residues. This CDR3 is CASSYERDNEQFF.

CDR3 in amino acids: CSAPTSGGAVSYNEQFF. The chain is built from TRBV20-1 and TRBJ2-1; the TCRdb D gene call, TRBD2, has no DNA to confirm it. The CDR3 consists of 17 residues. Germline V CDR1 and CDR2: DFQATT, SNEGSKA (reference sequence).